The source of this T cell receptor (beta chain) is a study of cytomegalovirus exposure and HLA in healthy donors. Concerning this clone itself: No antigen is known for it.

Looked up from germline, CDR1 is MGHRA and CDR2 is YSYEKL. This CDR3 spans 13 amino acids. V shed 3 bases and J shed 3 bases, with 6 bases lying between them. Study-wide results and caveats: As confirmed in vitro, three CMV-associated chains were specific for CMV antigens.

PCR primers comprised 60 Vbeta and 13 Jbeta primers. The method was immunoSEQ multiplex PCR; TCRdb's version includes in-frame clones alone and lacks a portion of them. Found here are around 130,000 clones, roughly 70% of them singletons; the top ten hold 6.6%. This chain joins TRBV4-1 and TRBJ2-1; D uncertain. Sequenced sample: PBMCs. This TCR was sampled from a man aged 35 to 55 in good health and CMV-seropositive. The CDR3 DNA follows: TGCGCCAGCAGCCAGAATAGCTACAATGAGCAGTTCTTC. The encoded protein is CASSQNSYNEQFF.